The clone carrying this T cell receptor (beta chain) has a handful of counts. Its antigen is still unknown. This record belongs to a study of blood T cells in healthy people across ages. With a J-beta primer mix and a sample-barcoded 5' primer, a second PCR ran about 7 to 12 cycles. TCRdb passed the 5' RACE reads through MiXCR, listing each CDR3 protein once. The repertoire holds about 570,000 distinct CDR3 sequences, with approximately 25% as singletons. Study observations and caveats: Donor CMV infection status was unknown, possibly confounding age-related changes in expanded clonotypes. Whereas aged donors had fewer naive CD4+ cells, long-lived donors had more of them and higher diversity. Total diversity from one million sequenced T cells was likely underestimated.

The sequence was obtained from a woman in her 70s in good health. Sequenced material: blood.

CDR3 region: CASSWFYGQAETQYF. CDR3 bases: TGCGCCAGCAGCTGGTTCTACGGACAGGCAGAGACCCAGTACTTC. The chain joins TRBV5-1 to TRBJ2-5; 7 bases map to TRBD1. CDR1 and CDR2 from the germline V gene are SGHRS and YFSETQ. Trimming cost V 3 bases and J 4 bases; bases outside gene matches: 9. The CDR3 covers 15 residues.